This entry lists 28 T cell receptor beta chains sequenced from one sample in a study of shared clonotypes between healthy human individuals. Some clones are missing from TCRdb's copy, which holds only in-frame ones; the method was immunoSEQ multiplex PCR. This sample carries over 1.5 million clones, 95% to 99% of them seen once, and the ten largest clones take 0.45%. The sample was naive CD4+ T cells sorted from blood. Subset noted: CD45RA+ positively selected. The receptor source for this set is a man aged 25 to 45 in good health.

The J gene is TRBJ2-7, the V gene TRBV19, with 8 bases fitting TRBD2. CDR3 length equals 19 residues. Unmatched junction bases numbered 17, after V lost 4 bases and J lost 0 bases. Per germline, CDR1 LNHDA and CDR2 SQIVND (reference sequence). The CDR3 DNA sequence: TGTGCCAGTAGTAAGGGGCCGGTCCTAGCGGGTTATAGCTCCTACGAGCAGTACTTC. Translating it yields CASSKGPVLAGYSSYEQYF.

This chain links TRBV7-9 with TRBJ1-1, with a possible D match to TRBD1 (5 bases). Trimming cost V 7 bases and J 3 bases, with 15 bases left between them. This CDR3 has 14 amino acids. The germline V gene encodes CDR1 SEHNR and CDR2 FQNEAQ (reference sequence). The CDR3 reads CASNSGTYDTEAFF. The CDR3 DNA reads TGTGCCAGCAACTCAGGGACCTACGACACTGAAGCTTTCTTT.

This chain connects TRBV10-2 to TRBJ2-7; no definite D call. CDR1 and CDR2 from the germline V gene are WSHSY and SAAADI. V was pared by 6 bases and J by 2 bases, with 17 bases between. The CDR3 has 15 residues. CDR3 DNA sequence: TGCGCCAGCAGCACCCCGACCATTATCCCCTACGAGCAGTACTTC. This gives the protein CASSTPTIIPYEQYF.

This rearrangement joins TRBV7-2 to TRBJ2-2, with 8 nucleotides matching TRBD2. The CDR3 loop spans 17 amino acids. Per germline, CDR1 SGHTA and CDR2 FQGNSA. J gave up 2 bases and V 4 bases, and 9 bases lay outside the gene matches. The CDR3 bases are TGTGCCAGCAGCTCGCACCAAGCGGGAGTCAACACCGGGGAGCTGTTTTTT. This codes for CASSSHQAGVNTGELFF.

This CDR3 reads CASIYGQVLGYEQYF. The CDR3 DNA follows: TGTGCCAGCATCTATGGACAGGTGCTAGGCTACGAGCAGTACTTC. The chain employs TRBV6-1 and TRBJ2-7; 7 bases are shared with TRBD1. The V and J ends lost 7 bases and 3 bases, in that order; junction bases with no gene match: 12. Germline CDR1 is MNHNS and CDR2 is SASEGT. CDR3 size: 15 residues.

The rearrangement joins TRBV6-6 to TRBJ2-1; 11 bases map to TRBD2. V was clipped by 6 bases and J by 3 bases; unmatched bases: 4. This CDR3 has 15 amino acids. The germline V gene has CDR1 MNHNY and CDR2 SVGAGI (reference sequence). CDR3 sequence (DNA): TGTGCCAGCAGCCAGACTAGCGGGAACTACAATGAGCAGTTCTTC. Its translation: CASSQTSGNYNEQFF.

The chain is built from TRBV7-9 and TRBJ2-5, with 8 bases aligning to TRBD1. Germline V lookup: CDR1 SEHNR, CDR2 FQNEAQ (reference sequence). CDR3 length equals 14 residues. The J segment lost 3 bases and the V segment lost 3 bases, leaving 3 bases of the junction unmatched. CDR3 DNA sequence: TGTGCCAGCAGCTTGGGACAGGTAGAAGAGACCCAGTACTTC. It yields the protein CASSLGQVEETQYF.

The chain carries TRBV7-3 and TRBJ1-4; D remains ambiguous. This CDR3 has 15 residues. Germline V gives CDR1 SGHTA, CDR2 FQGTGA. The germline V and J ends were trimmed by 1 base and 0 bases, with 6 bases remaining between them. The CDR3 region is CASSLSGSTNEKLFF. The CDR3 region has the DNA TGTGCCAGCAGCTTAAGCGGTTCAACTAATGAAAAACTGTTTTTT.

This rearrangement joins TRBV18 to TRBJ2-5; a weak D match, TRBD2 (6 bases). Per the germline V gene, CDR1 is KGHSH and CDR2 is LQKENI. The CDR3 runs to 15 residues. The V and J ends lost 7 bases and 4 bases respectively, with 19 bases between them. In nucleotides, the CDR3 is TGTGCCAGCTGCGGGTTTAGGGGAGGAAGAGAGACCCAGTACTTC. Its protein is CASCGFRGGRETQYF.

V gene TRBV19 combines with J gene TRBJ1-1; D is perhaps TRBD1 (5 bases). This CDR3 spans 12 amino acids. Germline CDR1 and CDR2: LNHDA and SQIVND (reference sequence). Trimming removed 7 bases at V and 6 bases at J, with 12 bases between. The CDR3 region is CASIGAGAEAFF. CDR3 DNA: TGTGCCAGTATTGGAGCGGGGGCTGAAGCTTTCTTT.

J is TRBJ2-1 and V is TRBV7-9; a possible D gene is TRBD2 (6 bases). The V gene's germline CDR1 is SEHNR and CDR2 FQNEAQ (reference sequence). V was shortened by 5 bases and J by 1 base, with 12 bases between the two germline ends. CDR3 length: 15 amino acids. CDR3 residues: CASSPAEGSYNEQFF. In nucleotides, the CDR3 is TGTGCCAGCAGCCCAGCGGAGGGGTCCTACAATGAGCAGTTCTTC. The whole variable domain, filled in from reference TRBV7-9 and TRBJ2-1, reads DTGVSQNPRHKITKRGQNVTFRCDPISEHNRLYWYRQTLGQGPEFLTYFQNEAQLEKSRLLSDRFSAERPKGSFSTLEIQRTEQGDSAMYLCASSPAEGSYNEQFFGPGTRLTVL.

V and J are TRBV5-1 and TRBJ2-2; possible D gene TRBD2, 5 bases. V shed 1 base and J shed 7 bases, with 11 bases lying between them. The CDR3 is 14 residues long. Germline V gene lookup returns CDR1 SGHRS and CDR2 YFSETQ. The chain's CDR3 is CASSLLYRDGELFF. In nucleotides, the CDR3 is TGCGCCAGCAGCTTGTTATATCGGGACGGGGAGCTGTTTTTT.

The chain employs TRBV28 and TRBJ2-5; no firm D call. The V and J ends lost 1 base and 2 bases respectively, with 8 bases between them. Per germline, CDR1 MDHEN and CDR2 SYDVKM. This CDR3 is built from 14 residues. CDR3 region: CASSLYRRQETQYF. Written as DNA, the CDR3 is TGTGCCAGCAGTTTATATAGGAGACAAGAGACCCAGTACTTC.

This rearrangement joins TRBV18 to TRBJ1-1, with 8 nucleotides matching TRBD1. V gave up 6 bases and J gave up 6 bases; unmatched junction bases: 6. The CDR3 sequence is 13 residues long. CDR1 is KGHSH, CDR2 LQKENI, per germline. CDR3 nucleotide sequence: TGTGCCAGCTCTCTTAAACAGGGGGCTGAAGCTTTCTTT. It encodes CASSLKQGAEAFF. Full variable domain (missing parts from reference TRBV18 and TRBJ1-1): NAGVMQNPRHLVRRRGQEARLRCSPMKGHSHVYWYRQLPEEGLKFMVYLQKENIIDESGMPKERFSAEFPKEGPSILRIQQVVRGDSAAYFCASSLKQGAEAFFGQGTRLTVV.

CDR3 DNA: TGCAGCGTTGAGTCTGGCGGCACAGATACGCAGTATTTT. It encodes CSVESGGTDTQYF. The rearrangement uses TRBV29-1 and TRBJ2-3, with D unclear. Trimming shortened V by 3 bases and J by 1 base, and 8 bases separated the two germline ends. The CDR3 loop spans 13 amino acids. Germline CDR1 is SQVTM and CDR2 is ANQGSEA.

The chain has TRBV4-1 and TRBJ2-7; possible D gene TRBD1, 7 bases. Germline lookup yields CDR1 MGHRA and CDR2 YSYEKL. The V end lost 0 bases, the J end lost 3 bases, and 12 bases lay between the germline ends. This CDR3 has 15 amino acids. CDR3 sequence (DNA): TGCGCCAGCAGCCAAGATGGGGGGACAGACTACGAGCAGTACTTC. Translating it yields CASSQDGGTDYEQYF.

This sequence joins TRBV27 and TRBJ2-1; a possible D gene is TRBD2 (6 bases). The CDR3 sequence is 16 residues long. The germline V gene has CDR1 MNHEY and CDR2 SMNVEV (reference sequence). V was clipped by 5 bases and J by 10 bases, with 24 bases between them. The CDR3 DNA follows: TGTGCCAGCAGTCCCCAAGGGACTTCCCCCTGGGTGGAGCAGTTCTTC. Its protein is CASSPQGTSPWVEQFF.

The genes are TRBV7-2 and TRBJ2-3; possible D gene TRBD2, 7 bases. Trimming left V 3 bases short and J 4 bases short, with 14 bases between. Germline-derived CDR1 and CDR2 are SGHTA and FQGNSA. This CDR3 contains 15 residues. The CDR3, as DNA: TGTGCCAGCAGCTTGGGCGGGGGCGTGGCAGATACGCAGTATTTT. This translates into CASSLGGGVADTQYF.

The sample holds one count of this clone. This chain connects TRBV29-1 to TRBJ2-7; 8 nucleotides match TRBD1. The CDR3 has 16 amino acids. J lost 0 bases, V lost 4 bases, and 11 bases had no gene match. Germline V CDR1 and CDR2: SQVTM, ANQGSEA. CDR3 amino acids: CSVANLTGVVSYEQYF. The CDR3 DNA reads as TGCAGCGTTGCCAACCTGACAGGGGTGGTCTCCTACGAGCAGTACTTC.

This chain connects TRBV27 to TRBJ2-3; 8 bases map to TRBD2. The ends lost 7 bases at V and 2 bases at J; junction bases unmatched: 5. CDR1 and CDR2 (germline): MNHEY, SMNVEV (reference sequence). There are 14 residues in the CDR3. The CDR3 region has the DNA TGTGCCAGCACGGTCGGACTAGCCACAGATACGCAGTATTTT. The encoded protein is CASTVGLATDTQYF.

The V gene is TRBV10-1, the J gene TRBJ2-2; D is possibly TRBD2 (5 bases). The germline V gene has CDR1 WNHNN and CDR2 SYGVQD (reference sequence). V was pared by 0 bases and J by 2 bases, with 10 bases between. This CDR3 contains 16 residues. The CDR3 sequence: CASSESSGINTGELFF. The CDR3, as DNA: TGCGCCAGCAGTGAGTCGTCCGGGATAAACACCGGGGAGCTGTTTTTT.

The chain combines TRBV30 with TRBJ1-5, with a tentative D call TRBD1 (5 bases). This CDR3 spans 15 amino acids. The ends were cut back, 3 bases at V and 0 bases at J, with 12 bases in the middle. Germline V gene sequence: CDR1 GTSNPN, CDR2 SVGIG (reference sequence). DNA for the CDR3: TGTGCCTGGAGCCAGGGCCTCTATAGCAATCAGCCCCAGCATTTT. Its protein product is CAWSQGLYSNQPQHF.

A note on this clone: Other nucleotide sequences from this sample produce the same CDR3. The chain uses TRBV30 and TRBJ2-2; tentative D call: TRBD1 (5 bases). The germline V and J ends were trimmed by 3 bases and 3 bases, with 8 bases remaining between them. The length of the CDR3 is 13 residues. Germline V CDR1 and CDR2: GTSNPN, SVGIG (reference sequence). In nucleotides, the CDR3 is TGTGCCTGGAGCACAGGTTACACCGGGGAGCTGTTTTTT. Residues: CAWSTGYTGELFF.

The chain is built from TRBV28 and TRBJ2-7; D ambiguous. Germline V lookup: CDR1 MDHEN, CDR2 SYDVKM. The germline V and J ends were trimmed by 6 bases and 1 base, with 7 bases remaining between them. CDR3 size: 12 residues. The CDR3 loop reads CASSRLSYEQYF. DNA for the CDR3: TGTGCCAGCAGCCGACTTTCCTACGAGCAGTACTTC.

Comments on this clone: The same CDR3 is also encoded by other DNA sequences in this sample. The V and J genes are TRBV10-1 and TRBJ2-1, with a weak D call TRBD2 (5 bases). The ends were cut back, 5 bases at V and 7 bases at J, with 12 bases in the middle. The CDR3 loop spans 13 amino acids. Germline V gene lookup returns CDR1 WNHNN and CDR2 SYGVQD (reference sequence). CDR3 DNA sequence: TGCGCCAGCAGTTTATCGGGAAATAATGAGCAGTTCTTC. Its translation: CASSLSGNNEQFF.

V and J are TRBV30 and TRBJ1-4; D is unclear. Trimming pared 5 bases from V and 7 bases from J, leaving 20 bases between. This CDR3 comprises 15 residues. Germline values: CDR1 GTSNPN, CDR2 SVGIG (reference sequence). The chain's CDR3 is CAWGAGGQVLEKLFF. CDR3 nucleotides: TGTGCCTGGGGAGCAGGAGGGCAAGTTCTTGAAAAACTGTTTTTT.

In DNA form, the CDR3 reads TGTGCCAGCAGGGGGTCCGGGGGCCTGAACACCGGGGAGCTGTTTTTT. This translates into CASRGSGGLNTGELFF. This chain uses TRBV2 with TRBJ2-2, with D perhaps matching TRBD1 or TRBD2 (6 bases each). Trimming shortened V by 6 bases and J by 1 base, and 15 bases separated the two germline ends. The CDR3 runs to 16 residues. Germline V CDR1 and CDR2: SNHLY, FYNNEI.

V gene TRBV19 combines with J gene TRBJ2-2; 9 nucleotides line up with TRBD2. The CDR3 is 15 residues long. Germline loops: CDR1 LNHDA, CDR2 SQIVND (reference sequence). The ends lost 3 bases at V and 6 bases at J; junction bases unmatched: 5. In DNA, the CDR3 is TGTGCCAGTAGTATTCTAGCGGGGTCGGCCGGGGAGCTGTTTTTT. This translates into CASSILAGSAGELFF.